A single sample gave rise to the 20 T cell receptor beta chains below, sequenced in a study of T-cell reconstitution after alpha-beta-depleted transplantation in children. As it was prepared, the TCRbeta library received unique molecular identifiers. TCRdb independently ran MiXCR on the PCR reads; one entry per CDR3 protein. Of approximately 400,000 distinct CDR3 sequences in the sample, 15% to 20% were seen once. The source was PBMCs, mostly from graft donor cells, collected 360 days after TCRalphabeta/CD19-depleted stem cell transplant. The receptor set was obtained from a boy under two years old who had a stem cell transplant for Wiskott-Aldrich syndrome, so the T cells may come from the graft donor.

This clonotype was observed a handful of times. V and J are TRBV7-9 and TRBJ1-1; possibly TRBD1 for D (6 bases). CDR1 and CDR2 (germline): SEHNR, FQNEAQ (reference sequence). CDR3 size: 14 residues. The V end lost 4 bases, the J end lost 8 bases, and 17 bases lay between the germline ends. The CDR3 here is CASSSARGGPEAFF. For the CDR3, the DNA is TGTGCCAGCAGCTCCGCTCGGGGGGGGCCCGAAGCTTTCTTT.

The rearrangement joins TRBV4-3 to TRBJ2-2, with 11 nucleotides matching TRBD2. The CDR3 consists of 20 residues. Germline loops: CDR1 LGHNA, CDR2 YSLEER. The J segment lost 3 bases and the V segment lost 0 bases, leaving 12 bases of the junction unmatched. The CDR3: CASSQELHIAGGPDTGELFF. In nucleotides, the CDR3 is TGCGCCAGCAGCCAAGAACTCCATATAGCGGGAGGGCCGGACACCGGGGAGCTGTTTTTT.

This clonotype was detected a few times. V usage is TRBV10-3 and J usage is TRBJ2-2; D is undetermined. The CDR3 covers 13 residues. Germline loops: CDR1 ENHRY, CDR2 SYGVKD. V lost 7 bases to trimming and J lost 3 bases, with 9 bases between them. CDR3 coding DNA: TGTGCCATCATCTCGTCATACACCGGGGAGCTGTTTTTT. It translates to CAIISSYTGELFF.

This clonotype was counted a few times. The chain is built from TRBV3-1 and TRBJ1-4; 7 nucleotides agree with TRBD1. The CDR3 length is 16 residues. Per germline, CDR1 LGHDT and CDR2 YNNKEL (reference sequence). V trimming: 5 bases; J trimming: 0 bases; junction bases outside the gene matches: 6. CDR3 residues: CASSNRGVATNEKLFF. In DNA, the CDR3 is TGTGCCAGCAGCAACAGGGGCGTCGCAACTAATGAAAAACTGTTTTTT.

This CDR3 is CASSLAPVTDTQYF. The DNA of the CDR3 is TGCGCCAGCAGCTTGGCCCCGGTCACAGATACGCAGTATTTT. The chain joins TRBV5-1 to TRBJ2-3; D is ambiguous. Germline V CDR1 and CDR2: SGHRS, YFSETQ. Trimming removed 0 bases from V and 2 bases from J, with 7 bases in between. This CDR3 comprises 14 residues.

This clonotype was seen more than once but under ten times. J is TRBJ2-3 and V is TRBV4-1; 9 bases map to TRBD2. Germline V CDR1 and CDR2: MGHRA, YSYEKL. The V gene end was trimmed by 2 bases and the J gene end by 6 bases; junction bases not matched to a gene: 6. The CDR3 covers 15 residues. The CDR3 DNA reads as TGCGCCAGCAGCCAACAACTAGCGGGTACGGATACGCAGTATTTT. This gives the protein CASSQQLAGTDTQYF.

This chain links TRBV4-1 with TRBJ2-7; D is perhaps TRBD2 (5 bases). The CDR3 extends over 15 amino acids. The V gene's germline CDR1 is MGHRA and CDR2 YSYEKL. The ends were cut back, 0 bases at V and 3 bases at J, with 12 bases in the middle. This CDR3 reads CASSQDLYGSYEQYF. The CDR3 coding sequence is TGCGCCAGCAGCCAAGATCTTTATGGGAGCTACGAGCAGTACTTC.

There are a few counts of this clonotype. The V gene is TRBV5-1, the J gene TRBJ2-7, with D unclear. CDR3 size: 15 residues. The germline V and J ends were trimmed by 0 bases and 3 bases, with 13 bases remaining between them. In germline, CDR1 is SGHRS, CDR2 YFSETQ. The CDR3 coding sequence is TGCGCCAGCAGCTTGGAAGAACCAGGCCGCTACGAGCAGTACTTC. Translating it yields CASSLEEPGRYEQYF.

The CDR3 DNA reads as TGCGCCAGCAGCCAAGCCGACAGGGTCAATCAGCCCCAGCATTTT. It translates to CASSQADRVNQPQHF. This chain links TRBV4-1 with TRBJ1-5; the match to TRBD1 covers 7 bases. V shed 1 base, J shed 3 bases, and the junction held 3 bases outside the gene matches. This CDR3 region has 15 residues. Germline V lookup: CDR1 MGHRA, CDR2 YSYEKL.

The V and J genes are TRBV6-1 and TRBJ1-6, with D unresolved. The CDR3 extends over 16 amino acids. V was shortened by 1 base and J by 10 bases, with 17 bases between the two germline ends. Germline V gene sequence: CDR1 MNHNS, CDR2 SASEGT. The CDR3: CASSEENPSRPSPLHF. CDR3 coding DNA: TGTGCCAGCAGTGAAGAGAACCCCTCAAGGCCGTCACCCCTCCACTTT.

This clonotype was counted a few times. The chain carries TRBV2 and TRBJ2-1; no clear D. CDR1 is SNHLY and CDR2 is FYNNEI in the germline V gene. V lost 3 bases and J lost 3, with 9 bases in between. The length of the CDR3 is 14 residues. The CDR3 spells CASSDKRSYNEQFF. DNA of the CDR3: TGTGCCAGCAGTGATAAGAGAAGCTACAATGAGCAGTTCTTC. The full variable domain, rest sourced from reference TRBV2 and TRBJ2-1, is EPEVTQTPSHQVTQMGQEVILRCVPISNHLYFYWYRQILGQKVEFLVSFYNNEISEKSEIFDDQFSVERPDGSNFTLKIRSTKLEDSAMYFCASSDKRSYNEQFFGPGTRLTVL.

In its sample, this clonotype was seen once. CDR3 nucleotide sequence: TGTGCCAGCAGTGGACAGGGGGCTGGCTACGAGCAGTACTTC. It codes for CASSGQGAGYEQYF. The chain employs TRBV2 and TRBJ2-7, with TRBD1 matching 10 bases. This CDR3 has 14 residues. Germline trimming cut 4 bases from V and 3 bases from J; bases unmatched to any gene: 3. Germline values: CDR1 SNHLY, CDR2 FYNNEI.

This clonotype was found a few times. Written as DNA, the CDR3 is TGTGCCAGCAGCTCTGGGCGGGGGGGCCGAAGGGATAGGGAGACCCAGTACTTC. It codes for CASSSGRGGRRDRETQYF. The V call is TRBV11-2, the J call TRBJ2-5; 9 bases map to TRBD2. Per the germline V gene, CDR1 is SGHAT and CDR2 is FQNNGV. V dropped 4 bases and J dropped 5; count of bases not matched to a gene: 17. This CDR3 spans 18 amino acids.

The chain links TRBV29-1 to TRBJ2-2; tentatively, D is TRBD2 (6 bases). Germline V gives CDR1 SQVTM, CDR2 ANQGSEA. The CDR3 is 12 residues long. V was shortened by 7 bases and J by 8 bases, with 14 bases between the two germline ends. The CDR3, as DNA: TGCAGCGCGGCCGATGGGAGGGGGGAGCTGTTTTTT. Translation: CSAADGRGELFF.

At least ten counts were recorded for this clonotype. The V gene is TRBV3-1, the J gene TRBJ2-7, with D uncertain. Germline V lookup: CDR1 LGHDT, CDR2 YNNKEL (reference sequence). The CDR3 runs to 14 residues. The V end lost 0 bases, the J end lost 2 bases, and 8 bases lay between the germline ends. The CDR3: CASSQDPSTYEQYF. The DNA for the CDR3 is TGTGCCAGCAGCCAAGACCCTAGTACCTACGAGCAGTACTTC.

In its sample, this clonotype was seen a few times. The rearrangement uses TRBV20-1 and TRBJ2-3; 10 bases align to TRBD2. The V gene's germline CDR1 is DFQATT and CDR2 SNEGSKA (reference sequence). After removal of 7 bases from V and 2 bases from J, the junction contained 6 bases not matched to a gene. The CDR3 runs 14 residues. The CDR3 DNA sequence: TGCAGTGGGGGGCTAGCGGGAGTCACAGATACGCAGTATTTT. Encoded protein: CSGGLAGVTDTQYF.

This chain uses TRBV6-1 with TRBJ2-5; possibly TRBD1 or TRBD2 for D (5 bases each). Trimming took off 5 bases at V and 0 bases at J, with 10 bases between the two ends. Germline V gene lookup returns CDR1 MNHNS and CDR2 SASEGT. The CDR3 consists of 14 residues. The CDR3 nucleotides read TGTGCCAGCAGTAGATGGGACGACCAAGAGACCCAGTACTTC. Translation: CASSRWDDQETQYF.

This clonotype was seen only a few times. The CDR3 region has the DNA TGTGCCAGCAACCCCACCGACAGGCTTTCCTACAATGAGCAGTTCTTC. Translating gives CASNPTDRLSYNEQFF. The chain combines TRBV11-2 with TRBJ2-1, with D possibly matching TRBD1 (6 bases). This CDR3 is built from 16 residues. Germline values: CDR1 SGHAT, CDR2 FQNNGV. Trimming left V 7 bases short and J 1 base short, with 17 bases between.

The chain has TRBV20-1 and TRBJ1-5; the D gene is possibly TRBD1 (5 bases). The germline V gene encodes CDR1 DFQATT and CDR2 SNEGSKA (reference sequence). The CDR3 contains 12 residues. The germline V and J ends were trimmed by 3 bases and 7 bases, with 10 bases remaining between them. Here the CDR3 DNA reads TGCAGTGCTAGTTGGGGCGGGCAGCCCCAGCATTTT. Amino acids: CSASWGGQPQHF.

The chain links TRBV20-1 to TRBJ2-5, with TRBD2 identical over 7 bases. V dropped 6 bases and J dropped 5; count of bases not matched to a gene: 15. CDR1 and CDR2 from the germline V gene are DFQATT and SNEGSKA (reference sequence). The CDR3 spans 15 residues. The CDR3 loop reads CSARRFAGDWETQYF. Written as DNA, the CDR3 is TGCAGTGCCCGACGGTTTGCGGGAGACTGGGAGACCCAGTACTTC.